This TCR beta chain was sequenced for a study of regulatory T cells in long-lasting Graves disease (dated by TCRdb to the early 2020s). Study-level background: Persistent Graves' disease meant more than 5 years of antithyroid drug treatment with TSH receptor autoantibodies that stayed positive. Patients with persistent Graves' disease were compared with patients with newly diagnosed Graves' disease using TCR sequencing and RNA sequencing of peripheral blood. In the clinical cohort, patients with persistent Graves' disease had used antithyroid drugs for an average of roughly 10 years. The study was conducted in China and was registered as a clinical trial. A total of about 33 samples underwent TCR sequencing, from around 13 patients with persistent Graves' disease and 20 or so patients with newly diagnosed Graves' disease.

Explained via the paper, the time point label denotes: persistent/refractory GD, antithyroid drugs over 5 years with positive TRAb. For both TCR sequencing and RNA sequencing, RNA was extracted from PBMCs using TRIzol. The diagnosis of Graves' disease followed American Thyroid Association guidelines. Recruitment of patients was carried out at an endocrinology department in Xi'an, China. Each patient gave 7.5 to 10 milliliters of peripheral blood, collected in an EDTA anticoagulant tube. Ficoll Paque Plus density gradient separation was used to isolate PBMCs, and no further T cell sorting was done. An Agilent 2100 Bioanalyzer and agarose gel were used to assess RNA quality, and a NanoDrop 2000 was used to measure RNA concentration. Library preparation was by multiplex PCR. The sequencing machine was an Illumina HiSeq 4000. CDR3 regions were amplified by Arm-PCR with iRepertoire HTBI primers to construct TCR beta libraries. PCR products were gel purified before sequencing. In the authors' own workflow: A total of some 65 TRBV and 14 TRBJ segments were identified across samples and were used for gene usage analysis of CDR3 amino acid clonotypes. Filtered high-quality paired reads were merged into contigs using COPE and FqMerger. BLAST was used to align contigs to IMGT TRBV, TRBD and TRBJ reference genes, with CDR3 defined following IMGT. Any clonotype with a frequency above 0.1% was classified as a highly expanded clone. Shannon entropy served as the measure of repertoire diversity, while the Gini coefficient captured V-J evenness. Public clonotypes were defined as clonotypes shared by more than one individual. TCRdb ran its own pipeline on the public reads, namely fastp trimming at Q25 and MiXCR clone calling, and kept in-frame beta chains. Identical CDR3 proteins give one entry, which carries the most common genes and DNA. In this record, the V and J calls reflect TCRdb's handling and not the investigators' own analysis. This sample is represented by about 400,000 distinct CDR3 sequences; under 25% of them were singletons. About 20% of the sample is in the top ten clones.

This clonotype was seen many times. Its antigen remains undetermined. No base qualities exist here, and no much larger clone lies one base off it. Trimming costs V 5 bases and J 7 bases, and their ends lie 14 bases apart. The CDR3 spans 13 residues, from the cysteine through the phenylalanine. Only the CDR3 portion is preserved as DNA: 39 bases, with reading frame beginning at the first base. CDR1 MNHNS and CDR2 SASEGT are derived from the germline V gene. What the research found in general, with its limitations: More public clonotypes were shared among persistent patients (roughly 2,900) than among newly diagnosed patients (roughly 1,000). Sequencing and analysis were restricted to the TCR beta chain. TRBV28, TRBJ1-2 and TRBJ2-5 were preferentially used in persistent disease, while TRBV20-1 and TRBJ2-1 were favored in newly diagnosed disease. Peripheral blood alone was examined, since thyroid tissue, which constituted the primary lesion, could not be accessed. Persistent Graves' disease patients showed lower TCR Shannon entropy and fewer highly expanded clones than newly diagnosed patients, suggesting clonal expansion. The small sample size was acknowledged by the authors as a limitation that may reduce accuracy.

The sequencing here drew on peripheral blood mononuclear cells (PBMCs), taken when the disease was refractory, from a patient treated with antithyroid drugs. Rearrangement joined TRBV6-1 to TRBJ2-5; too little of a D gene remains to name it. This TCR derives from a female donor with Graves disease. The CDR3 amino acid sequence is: CASSPLGLGTQYF. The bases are TGTGCCAGCAGTCCTCTGGGTCTCGGGACCCAGTACTTC.